The text below deals with one T cell receptor beta chain. The V end was cut by 4 bases, the J end by 1 base, with 16 bases between. This CDR3 is built from 16 residues. The germline V gene has CDR1 SQVTM and CDR2 ANQGSEA. This entry is derived from a study of blood T cell repertoires in COVID-19. Study-level information: Samples of COVID-19 (acute and convalescent) were obtained from the United States, Italy and Spain. Nucleic acid was either cDNA or gDNA, and it came from T cells, B-cell-depleted T cells, or PBMCs.

In the original workflow: Amplification of reference gene primers was used by the study to estimate nucleated cell counts. The method was immunoSEQ multiplex PCR; TCRdb's version includes in-frame clones alone and lacks a portion of them. V, J and clone size are taken as reported in that table, and D and trimming were inferred from the DNA itself. The table includes about 98,000 clones, approximately 79% detected once. The receptor comes from a man aged 65-85 years with active or convalescent COVID-19. This chain links TRBV29-1 with TRBJ2-2; D is possibly TRBD2 (7 bases). The sequenced sample consisted of peripheral blood. CDR3 residues: CSVGPRRGRNTGELFF. The DNA of the CDR3 is TGCAGCGTTGGCCCCCGGCGGGGGCGGAACACCGGGGAGCTGTTTTTT.